This TCR beta chain is drawn from a study of blood T cell repertoires in COVID-19. Study context: Italy, Spain and the United States were the sources of the convalescent and acute COVID-19 samples. The cDNA or gDNA used as material had been derived from T cells, B-cell-depleted T cells, or PBMCs.

As processed by the authors: Reference gene primer amplification yielded estimated nucleated cell counts. The protocol was immunoSEQ multiplex PCR, while the TCRdb copy is restricted to in-frame clones and leaves out a portion. V and J calls and clone size are those listed in that table; D and trimming were worked out from the DNA. The sample holds around 150,000 clones, 85% to 95% seen once. The CDR3 is made up of 13 amino acids. Germline CDR1 is MNHEY and CDR2 is SVGEGT. V lost 5 bases to trimming and J lost 7 bases; unmatched junction nucleotides: 5. Enrolled during active infection, Seattle patients were then followed longitudinally.

The TCR sequence derives from an older woman with COVID-19, enrolled during active disease. The chain employs TRBV6-2 or TRBV6-3 and TRBJ2-1, with 7 bases aligning to TRBD2. Sequenced: peripheral blood. The chain's CDR3 is CASSPPGGNEQFF. Written as DNA, the CDR3 is TGTGCCAGCAGTCCCCCGGGAGGTAATGAGCAGTTCTTC.